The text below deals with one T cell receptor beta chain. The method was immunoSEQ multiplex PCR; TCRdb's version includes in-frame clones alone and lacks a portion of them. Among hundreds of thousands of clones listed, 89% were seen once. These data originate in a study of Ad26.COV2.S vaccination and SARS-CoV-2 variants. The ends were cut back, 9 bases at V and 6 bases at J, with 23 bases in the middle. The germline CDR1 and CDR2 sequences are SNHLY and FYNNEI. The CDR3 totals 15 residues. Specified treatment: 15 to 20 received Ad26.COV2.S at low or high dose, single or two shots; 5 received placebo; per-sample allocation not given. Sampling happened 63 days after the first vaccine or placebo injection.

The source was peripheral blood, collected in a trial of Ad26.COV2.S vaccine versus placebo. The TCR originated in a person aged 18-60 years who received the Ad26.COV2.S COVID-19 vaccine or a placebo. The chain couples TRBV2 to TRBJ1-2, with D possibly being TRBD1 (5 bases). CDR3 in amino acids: CASRLGGTTQHGYTF. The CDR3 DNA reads TGTGCCAGTAGGTTGGGGGGGACCACGCAGCATGGCTACACCTTC.